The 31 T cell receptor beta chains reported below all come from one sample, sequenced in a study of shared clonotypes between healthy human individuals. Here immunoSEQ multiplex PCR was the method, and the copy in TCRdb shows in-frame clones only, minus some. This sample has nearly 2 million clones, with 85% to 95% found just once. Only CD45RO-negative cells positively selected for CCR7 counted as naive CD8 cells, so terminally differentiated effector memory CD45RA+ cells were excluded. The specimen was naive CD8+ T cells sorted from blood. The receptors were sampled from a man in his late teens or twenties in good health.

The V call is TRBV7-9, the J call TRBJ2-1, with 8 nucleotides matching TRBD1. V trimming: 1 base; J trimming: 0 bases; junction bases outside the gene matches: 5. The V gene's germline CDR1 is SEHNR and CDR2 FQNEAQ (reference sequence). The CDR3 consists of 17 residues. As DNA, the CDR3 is TGTGCCAGCAGCTTAGGAGGACAGGGAAGCTCCTACAATGAGCAGTTCTTC. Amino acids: CASSLGGQGSSYNEQFF.

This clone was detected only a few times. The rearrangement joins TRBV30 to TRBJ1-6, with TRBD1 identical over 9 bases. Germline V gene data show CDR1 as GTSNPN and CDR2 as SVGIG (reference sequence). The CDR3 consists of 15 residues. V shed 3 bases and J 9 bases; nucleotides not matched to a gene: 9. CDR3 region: CAWREIDRGFSPLHF. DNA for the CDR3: TGTGCCTGGAGGGAAATCGACAGGGGGTTTTCACCCCTCCACTTT.

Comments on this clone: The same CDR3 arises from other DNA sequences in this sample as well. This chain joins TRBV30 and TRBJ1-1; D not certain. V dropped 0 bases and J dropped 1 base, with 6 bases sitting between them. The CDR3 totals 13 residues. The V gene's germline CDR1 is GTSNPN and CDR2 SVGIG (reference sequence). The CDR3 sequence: CAWSVTENTEAFF. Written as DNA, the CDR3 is TGTGCCTGGAGTGTAACAGAGAACACTGAAGCTTTCTTT.

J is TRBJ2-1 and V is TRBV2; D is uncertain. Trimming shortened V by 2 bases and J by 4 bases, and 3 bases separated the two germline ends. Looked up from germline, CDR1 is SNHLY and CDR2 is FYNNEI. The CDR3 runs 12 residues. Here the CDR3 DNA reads TGTGCCAGCAGTGAAACTTACAATGAGCAGTTCTTC. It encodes CASSETYNEQFF. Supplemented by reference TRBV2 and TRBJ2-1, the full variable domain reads EPEVTQTPSHQVTQMGQEVILRCVPISNHLYFYWYRQILGQKVEFLVSFYNNEISEKSEIFDDQFSVERPDGSNFTLKIRSTKLEDSAMYFCASSETYNEQFFGPGTRLTVL.

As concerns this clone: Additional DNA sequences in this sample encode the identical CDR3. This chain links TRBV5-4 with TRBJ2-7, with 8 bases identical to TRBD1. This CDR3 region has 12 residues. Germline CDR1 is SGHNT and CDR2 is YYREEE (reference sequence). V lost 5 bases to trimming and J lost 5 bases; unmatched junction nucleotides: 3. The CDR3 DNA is TGTGCCAGCAGTTGGACAGGGAACGAGCAGTACTTC. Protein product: CASSWTGNEQYF.

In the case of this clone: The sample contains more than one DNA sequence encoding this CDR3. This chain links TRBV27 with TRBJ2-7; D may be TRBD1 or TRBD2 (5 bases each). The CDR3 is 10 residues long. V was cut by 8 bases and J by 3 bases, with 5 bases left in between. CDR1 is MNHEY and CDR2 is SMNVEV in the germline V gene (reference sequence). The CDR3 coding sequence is TGTGCCAGCGGGGGCTACGAGCAGTACTTC. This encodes CASGGYEQYF.

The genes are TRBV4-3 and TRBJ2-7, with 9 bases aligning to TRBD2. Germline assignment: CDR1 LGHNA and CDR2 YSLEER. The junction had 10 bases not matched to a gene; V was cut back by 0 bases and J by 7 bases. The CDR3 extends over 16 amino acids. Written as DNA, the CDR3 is TGCGCCAGCAGCCAAGATCCTAGCGGGATTCTCTGGGAGCAGTACTTC. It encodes CASSQDPSGILWEQYF.

The CDR3 region has the DNA TGCGCCAGCAGTGGAATAGCGGCCACAGATACGCAGTATTTT. Amino acids: CASSGIAATDTQYF. This chain uses TRBV10-2 with TRBJ2-3; TRBD2 is a possible D gene (6 bases). V was pared by 4 bases and J by 2 bases, with 10 bases between. Germline V gene sequence: CDR1 WSHSY, CDR2 SAAADI. The CDR3 has 14 residues.

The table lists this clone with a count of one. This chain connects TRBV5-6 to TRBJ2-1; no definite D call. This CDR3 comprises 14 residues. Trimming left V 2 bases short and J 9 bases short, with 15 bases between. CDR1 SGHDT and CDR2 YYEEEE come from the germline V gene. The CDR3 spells CASSFAYVDSEQFF. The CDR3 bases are TGTGCCAGCAGCTTCGCGTACGTGGATTCTGAGCAGTTCTTC.

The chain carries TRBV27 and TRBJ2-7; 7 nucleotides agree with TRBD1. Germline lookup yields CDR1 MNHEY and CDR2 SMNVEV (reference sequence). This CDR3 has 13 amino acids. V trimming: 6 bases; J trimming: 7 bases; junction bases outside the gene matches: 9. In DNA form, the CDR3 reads TGTGCCAGCAGGGACAGGCAAATGCGGGAGCAGTACTTC. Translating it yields CASRDRQMREQYF.

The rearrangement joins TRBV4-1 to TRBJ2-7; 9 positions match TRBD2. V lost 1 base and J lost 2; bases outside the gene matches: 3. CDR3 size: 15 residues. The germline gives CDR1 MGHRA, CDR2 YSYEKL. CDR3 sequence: CASSQVLAGTYEQYF. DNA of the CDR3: TGCGCCAGCAGCCAAGTACTAGCGGGCACCTACGAGCAGTACTTC.

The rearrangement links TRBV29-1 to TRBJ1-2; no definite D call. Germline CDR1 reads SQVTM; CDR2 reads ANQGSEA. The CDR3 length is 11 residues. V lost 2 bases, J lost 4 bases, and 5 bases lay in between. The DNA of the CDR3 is TGCAGCGTTGAACAGTCCTATGGCTACACCTTC. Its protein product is CSVEQSYGYTF.

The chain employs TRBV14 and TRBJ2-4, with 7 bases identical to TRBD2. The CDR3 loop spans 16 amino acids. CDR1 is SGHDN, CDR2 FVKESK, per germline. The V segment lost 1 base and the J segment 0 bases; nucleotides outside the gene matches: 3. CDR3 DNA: TGTGCCAGCAGCCAAGGTCTAGCGGTAGCCAAAAACATTCAGTACTTC. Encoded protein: CASSQGLAVAKNIQYF.

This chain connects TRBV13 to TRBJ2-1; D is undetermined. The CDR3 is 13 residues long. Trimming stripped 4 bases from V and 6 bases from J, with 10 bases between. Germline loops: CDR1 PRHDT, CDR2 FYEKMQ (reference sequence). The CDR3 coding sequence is TGTGCCAGCAGCTACCTCTCTCGCAATGAGCAGTTCTTC. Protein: CASSYLSRNEQFF.

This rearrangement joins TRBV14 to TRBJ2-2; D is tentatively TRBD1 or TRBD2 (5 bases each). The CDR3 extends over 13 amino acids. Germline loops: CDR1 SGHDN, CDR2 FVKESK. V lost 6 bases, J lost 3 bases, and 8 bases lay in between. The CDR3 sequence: CASRWGHTGELFF. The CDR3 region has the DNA TGTGCCAGCAGGTGGGGACACACCGGGGAGCTGTTTTTT.

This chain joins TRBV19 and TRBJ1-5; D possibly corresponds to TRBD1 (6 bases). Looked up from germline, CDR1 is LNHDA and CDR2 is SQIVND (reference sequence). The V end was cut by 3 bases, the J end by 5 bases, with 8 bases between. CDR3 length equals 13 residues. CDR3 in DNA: TGTGCCAGTAGTATGTCAGGGGATCAGCCCCAGCATTTT. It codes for CASSMSGDQPQHF. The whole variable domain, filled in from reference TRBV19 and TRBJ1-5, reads DGGITQSPKYLFRKEGQNVTLSCEQNLNHDAMYWYRQDPGQGLRLIYYSQIVNDFQKGDIAEGYSVSREKKESFPLTVTSAQKNPTAFYLCASSMSGDQPQHFGDGTRLSIL.

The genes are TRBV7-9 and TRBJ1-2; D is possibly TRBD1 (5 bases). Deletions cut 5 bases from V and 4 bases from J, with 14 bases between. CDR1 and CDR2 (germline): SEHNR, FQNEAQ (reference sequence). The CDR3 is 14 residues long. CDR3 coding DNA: TGTGCCAGCAGCGCCCCTGGGGGGGGCTATGGCTACACCTTC. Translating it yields CASSAPGGGYGYTF. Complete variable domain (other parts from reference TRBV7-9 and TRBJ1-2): DTGVSQNPRHKITKRGQNVTFRCDPISEHNRLYWYRQTLGQGPEFLTYFQNEAQLEKSRLLSDRFSAERPKGSFSTLEIQRTEQGDSAMYLCASSAPGGGYGYTFGSGTRLTVV.

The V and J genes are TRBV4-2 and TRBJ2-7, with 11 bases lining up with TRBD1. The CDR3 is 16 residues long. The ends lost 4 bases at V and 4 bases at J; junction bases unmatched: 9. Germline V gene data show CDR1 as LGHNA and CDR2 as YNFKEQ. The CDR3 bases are TGTGCCAGCAGCCCGCTGACCGGGACAGGGGGGTACGAGCAGTACTTC. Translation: CASSPLTGTGGYEQYF.

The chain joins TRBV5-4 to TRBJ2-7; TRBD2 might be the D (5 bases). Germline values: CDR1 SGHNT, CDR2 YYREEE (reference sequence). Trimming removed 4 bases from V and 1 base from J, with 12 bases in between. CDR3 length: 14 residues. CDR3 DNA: TGTGCCAGCAGCGTTACAGAGGGTTCCTACGAGCAGTACTTC. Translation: CASSVTEGSYEQYF.

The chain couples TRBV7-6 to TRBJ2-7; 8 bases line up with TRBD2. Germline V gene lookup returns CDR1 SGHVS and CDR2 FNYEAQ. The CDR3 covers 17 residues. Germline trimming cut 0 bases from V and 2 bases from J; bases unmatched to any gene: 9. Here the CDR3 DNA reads TGTGCCAGCAGCTTAGCTAGCGGGACCAGGATAACCTACGAGCAGTACTTC. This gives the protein CASSLASGTRITYEQYF.

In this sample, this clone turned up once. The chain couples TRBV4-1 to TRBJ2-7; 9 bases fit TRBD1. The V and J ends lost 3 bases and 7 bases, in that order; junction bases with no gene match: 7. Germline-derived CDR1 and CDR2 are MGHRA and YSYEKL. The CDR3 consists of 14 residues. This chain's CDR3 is CASSHGQGPGEQYF. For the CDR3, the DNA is TGCGCCAGCAGCCATGGACAGGGGCCGGGGGAGCAGTACTTC.

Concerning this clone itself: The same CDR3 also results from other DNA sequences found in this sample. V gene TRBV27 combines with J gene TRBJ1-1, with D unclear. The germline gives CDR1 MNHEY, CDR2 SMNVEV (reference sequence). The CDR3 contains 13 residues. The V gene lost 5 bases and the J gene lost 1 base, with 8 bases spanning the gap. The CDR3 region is CASSLGWNTEAFF. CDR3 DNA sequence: TGTGCCAGCAGTCTGGGATGGAACACTGAAGCTTTCTTT.

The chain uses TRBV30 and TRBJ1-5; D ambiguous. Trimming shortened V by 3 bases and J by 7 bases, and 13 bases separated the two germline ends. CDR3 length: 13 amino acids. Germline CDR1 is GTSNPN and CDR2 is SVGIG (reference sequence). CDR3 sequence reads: CAWSAFSGQPQHF. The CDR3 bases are TGTGCCTGGAGCGCCTTCTCGGGACAGCCCCAGCATTTT.

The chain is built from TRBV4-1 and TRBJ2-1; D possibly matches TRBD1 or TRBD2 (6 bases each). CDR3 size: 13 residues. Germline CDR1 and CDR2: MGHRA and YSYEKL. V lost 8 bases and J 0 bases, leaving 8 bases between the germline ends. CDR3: CASSGASYNEQFF. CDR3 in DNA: TGCGCCAGCTCGGGGGCCTCCTACAATGAGCAGTTCTTC.

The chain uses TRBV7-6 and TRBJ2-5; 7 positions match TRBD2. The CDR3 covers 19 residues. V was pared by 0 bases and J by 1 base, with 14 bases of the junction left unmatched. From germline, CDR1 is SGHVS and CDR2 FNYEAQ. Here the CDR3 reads CASSLASSGEELLQETQYF. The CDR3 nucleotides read TGTGCCAGCAGCTTAGCCTCAAGCGGGGAGGAGCTACTCCAAGAGACCCAGTACTTC.

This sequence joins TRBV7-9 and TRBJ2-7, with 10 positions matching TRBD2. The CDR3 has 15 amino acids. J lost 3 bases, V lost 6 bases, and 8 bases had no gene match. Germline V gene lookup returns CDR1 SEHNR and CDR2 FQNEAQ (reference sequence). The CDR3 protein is CASSGRGTSDYEQYF. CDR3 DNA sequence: TGTGCCAGCAGTGGAAGAGGGACTAGCGACTACGAGCAGTACTTC.

CDR3 region: CASSFILGELFF. The CDR3 DNA reads as TGTGCCAGCAGTTTCATTCTCGGGGAGCTGTTTTTT. The V call is TRBV27, the J call TRBJ2-2, with D uncertain. Trimming left V 3 bases short and J 7 bases short, with 6 bases between. Germline assignment: CDR1 MNHEY and CDR2 SMNVEV (reference sequence). This CDR3 comprises 12 residues.

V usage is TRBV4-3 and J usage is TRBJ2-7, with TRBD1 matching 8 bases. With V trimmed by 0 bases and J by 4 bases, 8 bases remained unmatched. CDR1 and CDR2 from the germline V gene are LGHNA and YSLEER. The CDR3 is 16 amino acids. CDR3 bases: TGCGCCAGCAGCCAAGATCCAAGGACAGGGCCGTACGAGCAGTACTTC. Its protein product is CASSQDPRTGPYEQYF.

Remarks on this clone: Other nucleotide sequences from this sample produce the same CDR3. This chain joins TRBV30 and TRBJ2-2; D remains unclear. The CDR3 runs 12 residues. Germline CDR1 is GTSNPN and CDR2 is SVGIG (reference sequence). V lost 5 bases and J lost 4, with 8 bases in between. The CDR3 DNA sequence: TGTGCCTGGGGTGAGATCACCGGGGAGCTGTTTTTT. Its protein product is CAWGEITGELFF.

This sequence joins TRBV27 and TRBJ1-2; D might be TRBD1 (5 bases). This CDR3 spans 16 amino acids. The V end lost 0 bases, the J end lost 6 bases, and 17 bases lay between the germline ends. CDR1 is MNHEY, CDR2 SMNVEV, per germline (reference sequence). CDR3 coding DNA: TGTGCCAGCAGTTTATCGACGGCCTCTATGGGGCATGGCTACACCTTC. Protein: CASSLSTASMGHGYTF.

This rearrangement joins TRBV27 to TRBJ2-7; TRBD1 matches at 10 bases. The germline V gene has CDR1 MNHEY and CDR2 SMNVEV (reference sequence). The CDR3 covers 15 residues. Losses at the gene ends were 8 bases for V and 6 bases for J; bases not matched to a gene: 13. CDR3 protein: CASGRTGTGDGEQYF. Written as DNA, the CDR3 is TGTGCCAGCGGTCGGACCGGGACAGGGGATGGCGAGCAGTACTTC.